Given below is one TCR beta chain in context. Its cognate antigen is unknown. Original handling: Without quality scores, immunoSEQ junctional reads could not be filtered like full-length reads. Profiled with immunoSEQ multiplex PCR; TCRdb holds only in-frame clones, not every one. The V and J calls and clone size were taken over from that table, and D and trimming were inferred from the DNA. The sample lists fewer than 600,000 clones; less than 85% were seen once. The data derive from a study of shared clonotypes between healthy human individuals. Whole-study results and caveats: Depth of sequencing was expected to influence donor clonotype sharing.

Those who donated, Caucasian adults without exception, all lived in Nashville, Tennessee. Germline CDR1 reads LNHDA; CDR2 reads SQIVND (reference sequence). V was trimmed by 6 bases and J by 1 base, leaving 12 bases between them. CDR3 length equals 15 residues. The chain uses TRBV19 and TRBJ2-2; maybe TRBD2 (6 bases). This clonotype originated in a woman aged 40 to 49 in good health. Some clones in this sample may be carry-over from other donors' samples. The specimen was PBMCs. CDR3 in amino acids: CASRSDYQNTGELFF. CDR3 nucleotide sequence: TGTGCCAGTAGGTCGGACTACCAGAACACCGGGGAGCTGTTTTTT.